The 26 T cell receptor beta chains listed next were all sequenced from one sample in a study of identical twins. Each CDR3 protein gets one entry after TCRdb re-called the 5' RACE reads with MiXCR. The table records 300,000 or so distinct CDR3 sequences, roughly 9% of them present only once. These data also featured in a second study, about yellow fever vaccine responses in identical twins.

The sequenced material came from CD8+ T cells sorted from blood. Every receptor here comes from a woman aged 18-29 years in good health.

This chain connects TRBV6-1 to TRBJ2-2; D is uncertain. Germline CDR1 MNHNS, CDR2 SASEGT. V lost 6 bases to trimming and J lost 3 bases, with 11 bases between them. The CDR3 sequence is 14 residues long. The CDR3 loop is CASSLSVDTGELFF. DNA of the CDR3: TGTGCCAGCAGCCTATCTGTGGACACCGGGGAGCTGTTTTTT.

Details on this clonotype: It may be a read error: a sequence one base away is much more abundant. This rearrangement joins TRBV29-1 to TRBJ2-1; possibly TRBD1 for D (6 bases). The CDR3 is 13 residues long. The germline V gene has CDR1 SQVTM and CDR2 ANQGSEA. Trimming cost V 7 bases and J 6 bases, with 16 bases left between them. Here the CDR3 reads CSGTWTVINEQFF. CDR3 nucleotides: TGCAGCGGAACTTGGACAGTAATCAATGAGCAGTTCTTC.

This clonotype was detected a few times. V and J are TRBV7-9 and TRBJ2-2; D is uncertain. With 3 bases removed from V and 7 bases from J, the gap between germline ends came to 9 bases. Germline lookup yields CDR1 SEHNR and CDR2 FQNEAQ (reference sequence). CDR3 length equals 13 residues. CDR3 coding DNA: TGTGCCAGCAGCTTCAGTTCGGGCGGGGAGCTGTTTTTT. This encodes CASSFSSGGELFF.

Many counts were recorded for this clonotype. In DNA, the CDR3 is TGTGCCAGCAGCGTTTCGAGCGGGGGGATCTACGAGCAGTACTTC. Amino acid sequence: CASSVSSGGIYEQYF. The chain has TRBV9 and TRBJ2-7, with TRBD2 identical over 9 bases. Per germline, CDR1 SGDLS and CDR2 YYNGEE. This CDR3 spans 15 amino acids. V dropped 2 bases and J dropped 3; count of bases not matched to a gene: 6.

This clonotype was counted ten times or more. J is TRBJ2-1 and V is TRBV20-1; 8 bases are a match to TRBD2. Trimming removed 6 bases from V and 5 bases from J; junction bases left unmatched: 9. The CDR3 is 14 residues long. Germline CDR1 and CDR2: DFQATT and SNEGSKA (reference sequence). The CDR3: CSATTGGLDNEQFF. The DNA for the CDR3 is TGCAGTGCAACGACGGGGGGGCTAGACAATGAGCAGTTCTTC.

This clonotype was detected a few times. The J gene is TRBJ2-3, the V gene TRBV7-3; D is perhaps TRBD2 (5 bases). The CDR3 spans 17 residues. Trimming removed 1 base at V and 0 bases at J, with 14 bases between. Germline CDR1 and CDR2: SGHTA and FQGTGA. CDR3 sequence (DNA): TGTGCCAGCAGCTTAAGGGGAGAGTCTGGCAGCACAGATACGCAGTATTTT. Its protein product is CASSLRGESGSTDTQYF.

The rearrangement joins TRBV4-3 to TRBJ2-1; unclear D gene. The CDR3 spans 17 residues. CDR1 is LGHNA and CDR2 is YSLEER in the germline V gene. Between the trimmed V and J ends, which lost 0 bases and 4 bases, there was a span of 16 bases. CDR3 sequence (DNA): TGCGCCAGCAGCCAAGAGATTTTCATACCCATTTACAATGAGCAGTTCTTC. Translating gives CASSQEIFIPIYNEQFF.

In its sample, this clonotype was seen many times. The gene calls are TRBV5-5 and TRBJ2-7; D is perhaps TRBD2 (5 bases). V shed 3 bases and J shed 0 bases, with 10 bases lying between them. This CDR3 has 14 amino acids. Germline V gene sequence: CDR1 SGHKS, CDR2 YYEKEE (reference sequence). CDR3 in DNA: TGTGCCAGCAGCTCCGAGGGCTACTCCTACGAGCAGTACTTC. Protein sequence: CASSSEGYSYEQYF.

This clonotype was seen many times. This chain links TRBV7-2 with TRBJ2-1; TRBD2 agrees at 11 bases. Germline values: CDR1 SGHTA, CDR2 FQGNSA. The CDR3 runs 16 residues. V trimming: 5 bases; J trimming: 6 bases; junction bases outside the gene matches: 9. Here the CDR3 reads CASSGIAGGAGNEQFF. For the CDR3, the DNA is TGTGCCAGCAGCGGTATAGCGGGGGGGGCGGGCAATGAGCAGTTCTTC.

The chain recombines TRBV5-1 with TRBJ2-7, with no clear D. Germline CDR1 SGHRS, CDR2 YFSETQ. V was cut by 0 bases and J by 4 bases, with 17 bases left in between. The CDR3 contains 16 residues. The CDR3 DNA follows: TGCGCCAGCAGCTTGGGGCAGGACGGCACTCCATACGAGCAGTACTTC. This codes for CASSLGQDGTPYEQYF.

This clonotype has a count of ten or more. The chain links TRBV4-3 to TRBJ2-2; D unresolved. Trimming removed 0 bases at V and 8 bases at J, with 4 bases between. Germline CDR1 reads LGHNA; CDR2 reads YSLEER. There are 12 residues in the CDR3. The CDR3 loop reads CASSQDSGELFF. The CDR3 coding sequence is TGCGCCAGCAGCCAAGATTCGGGGGAGCTGTTTTTT.

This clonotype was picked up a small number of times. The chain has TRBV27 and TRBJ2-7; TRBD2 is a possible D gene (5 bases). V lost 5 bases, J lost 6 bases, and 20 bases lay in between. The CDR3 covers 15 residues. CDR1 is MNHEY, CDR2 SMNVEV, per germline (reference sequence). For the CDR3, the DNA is TGTGCCAGCAGTACCACACGGGGAGTATTGCGCGAGCAGTACTTC. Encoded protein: CASSTTRGVLREQYF.

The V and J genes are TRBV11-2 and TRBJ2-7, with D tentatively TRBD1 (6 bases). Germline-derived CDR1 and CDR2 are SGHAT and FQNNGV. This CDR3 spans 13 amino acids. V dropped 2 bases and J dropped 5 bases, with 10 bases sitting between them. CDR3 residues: CASSLRSGDEQYF. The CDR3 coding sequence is TGTGCCAGCAGCTTAAGGTCAGGGGACGAGCAGTACTTC.

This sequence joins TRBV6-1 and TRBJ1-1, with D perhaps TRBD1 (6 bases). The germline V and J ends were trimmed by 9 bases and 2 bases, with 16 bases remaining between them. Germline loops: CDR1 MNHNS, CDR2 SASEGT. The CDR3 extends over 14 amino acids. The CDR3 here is CASGPGVRNTEAFF. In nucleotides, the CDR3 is TGTGCCAGTGGGCCAGGGGTTCGTAACACTGAAGCTTTCTTT.

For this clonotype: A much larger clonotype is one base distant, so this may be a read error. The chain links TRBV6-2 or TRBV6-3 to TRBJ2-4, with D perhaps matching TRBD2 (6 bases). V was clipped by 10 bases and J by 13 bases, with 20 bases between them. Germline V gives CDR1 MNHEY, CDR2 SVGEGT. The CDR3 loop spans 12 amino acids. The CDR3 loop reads CAIREEGPSQYF. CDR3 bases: TGTGCCATCCGAGAGGAGGGACCAAGCCAGTACTTC.

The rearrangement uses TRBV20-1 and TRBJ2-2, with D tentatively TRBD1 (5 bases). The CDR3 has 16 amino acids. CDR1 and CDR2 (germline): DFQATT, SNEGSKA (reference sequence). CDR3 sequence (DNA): TGCTGTTCTAGAGATCAAGAATTAGGGGACACCGGGGAGCTGTTTTTT. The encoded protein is CCSRDQELGDTGELFF.

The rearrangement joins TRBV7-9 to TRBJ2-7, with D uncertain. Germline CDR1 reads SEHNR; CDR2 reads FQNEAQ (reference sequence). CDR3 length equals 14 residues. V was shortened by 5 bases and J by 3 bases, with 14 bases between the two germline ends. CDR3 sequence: CASSPLSGFYEQYF. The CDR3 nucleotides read TGTGCCAGCAGCCCACTGAGTGGCTTCTACGAGCAGTACTTC.

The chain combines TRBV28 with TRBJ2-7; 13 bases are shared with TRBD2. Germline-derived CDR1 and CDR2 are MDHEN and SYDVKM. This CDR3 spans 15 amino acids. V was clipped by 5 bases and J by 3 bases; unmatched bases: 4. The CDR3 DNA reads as TGTGCCAGCAGTCTGCGGACTAGCGGGAGCTACGAGCAGTACTTC. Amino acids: CASSLRTSGSYEQYF.

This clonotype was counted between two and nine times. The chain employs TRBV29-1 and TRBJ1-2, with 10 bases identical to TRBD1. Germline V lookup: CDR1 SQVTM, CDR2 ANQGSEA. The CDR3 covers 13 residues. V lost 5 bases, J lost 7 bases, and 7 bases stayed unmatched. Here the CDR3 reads CSVRTGGLSGYTF. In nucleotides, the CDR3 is TGCAGCGTTCGGACAGGGGGTCTCTCTGGCTACACCTTC.

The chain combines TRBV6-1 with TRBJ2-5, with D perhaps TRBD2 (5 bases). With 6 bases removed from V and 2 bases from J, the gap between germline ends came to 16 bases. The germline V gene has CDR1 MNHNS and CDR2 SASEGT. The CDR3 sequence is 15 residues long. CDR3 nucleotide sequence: TGTGCCAGCAGGCCCGCCCGGGAAATACAAGAGACCCAGTACTTC. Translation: CASRPAREIQETQYF.

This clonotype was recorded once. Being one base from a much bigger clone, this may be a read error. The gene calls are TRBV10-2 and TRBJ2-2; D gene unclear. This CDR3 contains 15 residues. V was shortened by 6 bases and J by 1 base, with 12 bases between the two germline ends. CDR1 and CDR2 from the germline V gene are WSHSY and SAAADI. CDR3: CASRTRNGNTGELFF. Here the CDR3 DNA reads TGCGCCAGCAGGACCCGTAACGGGAACACCGGGGAGCTGTTTTTT.

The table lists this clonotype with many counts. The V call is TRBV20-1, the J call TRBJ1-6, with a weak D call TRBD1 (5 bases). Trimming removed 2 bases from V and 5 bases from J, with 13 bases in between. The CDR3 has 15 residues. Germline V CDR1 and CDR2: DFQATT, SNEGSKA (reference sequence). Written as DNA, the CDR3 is TGCAGTGCTAGAAGTTTTCGGGGGGATAATTCACCCCTCCACTTT. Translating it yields CSARSFRGDNSPLHF.

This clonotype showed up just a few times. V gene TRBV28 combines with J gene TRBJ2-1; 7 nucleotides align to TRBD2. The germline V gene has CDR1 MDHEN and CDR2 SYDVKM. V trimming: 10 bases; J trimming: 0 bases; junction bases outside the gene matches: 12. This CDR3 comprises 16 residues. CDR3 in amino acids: CATKRRAGLSYNEQFF. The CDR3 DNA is TGTGCCACAAAGAGGAGAGCGGGGCTCTCCTACAATGAGCAGTTCTTC.

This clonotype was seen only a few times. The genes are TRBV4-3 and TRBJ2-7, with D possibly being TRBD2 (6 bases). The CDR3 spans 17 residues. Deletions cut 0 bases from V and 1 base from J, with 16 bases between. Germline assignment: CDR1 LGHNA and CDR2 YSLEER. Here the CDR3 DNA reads TGCGCCAGCAGCCAAGATCTGACTCTCGCGGGATCCTACGAGCAGTACTTC. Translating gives CASSQDLTLAGSYEQYF.

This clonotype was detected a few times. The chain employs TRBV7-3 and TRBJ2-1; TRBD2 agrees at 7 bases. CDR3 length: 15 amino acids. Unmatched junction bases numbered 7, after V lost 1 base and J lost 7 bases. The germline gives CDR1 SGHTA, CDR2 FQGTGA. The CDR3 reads CASSLMGGSRNEQFF. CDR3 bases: TGTGCCAGCAGCTTAATGGGGGGGTCCCGGAATGAGCAGTTCTTC.

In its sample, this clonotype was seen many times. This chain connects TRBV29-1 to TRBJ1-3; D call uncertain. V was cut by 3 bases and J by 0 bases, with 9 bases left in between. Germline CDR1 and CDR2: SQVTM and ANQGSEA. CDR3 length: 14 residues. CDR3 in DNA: TGCAGCGTTGAGGACGGCATCTCTGGAAACACCATATATTTT. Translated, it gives CSVEDGISGNTIYF.